A single sample is the source of the 26 T cell receptor beta chains below, sequenced in a study of T-cell memory formation after mild COVID-19. MiXCR, applied by TCRdb to the 5' RACE reads, yields one record per CDR3 protein. The sample carries a few hundred thousand distinct CDR3 sequences, 16% recorded once. Sequences were obtained from PBMCs or a T cell subset sorted from them (not recorded which). These receptors originate from a man aged 18 to 29 who had mild COVID-19 (a few samples of this study predate the infection). Cell type and time point are not known.

This rearrangement joins TRBV9 to TRBJ2-5, with D possibly being TRBD2 (5 bases). This CDR3 contains 12 residues. The germline V and J ends were trimmed by 3 bases and 7 bases, with 10 bases remaining between them. Per the germline V gene, CDR1 is SGDLS and CDR2 is YYNGEE. The chain's CDR3 is CASSEAEGTQYF. In nucleotides, the CDR3 is TGTGCCAGCAGCGAGGCCGAGGGGACCCAGTACTTC.

In its sample, this clonotype was seen a few times. V is TRBV3-1 and J is TRBJ1-1; the D is unclear. The CDR3 spans 14 residues. V was clipped by 1 base and J by 5 bases, with 11 bases between them. The V gene's germline CDR1 is LGHDT and CDR2 YNNKEL (reference sequence). The CDR3, as DNA: TGTGCCAGCAGCCAAGTCGGCGGGCGGACTGAAGCTTTCTTT. Its protein is CASSQVGGRTEAFF.

This clonotype was found a few times. The chain recombines TRBV11-2 with TRBJ2-7; 7 bases map to TRBD1. CDR1 is SGHAT, CDR2 FQNNGV, per germline. CDR3 length: 13 amino acids. CDR3 bases: TGTGCCAGCAGCTTGGGGGATGCGACAGGGTATAGAGTC. It codes for CASSLGDATGYRV.

V usage is TRBV4-3 and J usage is TRBJ1-5, with D unclear. V was trimmed by 4 bases and J by 3 bases, leaving 10 bases between them. The V gene's germline CDR1 is LGHNA and CDR2 YSLEER. The CDR3 runs 14 residues. CDR3 sequence: CASSRGPINQPQHF. The DNA for the CDR3 is TGCGCCAGCAGCCGAGGACCGATCAATCAGCCCCAGCATTTT.

This chain uses TRBV5-1 with TRBJ1-2, with D possibly TRBD1 on 5 matching bases. V was clipped by 0 bases and J by 8 bases, with 14 bases between them. The germline CDR1 and CDR2 sequences are SGHRS and YFSETQ. This CDR3 spans 14 amino acids. CDR3 DNA sequence: TGCGCCAGCAGCTTGGAGGCCCCCCGGGGGGGCTACACCTTC. It encodes CASSLEAPRGGYTF.

V is TRBV4-1 and J is TRBJ2-1; TRBD1 matches 9 bases. With V trimmed by 0 bases and J by 1 base, 4 bases remained unmatched. CDR1 is MGHRA, CDR2 YSYEKL, per germline. The CDR3 has 17 residues. The CDR3 loop reads CASSQDRGQGSYNEQFF. The CDR3 DNA sequence: TGCGCCAGCAGCCAAGATAGGGGACAGGGATCCTACAATGAGCAGTTCTTC.

V is TRBV5-1 and J is TRBJ2-5; TRBD1 aligns across 7 bases. The CDR3 consists of 15 residues. The trim removed 4 bases at V and 0 bases at J, leaving 6 bases unmatched. CDR1 SGHRS and CDR2 YFSETQ come from the germline V gene. The CDR3 spells CASSPGTAYQETQYF. The CDR3 DNA is TGCGCCAGCAGCCCAGGGACAGCGTACCAAGAGACCCAGTACTTC.

This clonotype was observed a handful of times. The V gene is TRBV9, the J gene TRBJ2-1; 10 positions match TRBD2. CDR3 length: 16 amino acids. The trim removed 4 bases at V and 7 bases at J, leaving 11 bases unmatched. Germline assignment: CDR1 SGDLS and CDR2 YYNGEE. The CDR3 DNA is TGTGCCAGCAGCCCCGGTCGCAGCGGGGGGGCGAATGAGCAGTTCTTC. Translated, it gives CASSPGRSGGANEQFF.

J is TRBJ1-2 and V is TRBV10-3; 12 bases line up with TRBD1. V gave up 7 bases and J gave up 8 bases; unmatched junction bases: 11. CDR1 ENHRY and CDR2 SYGVKD come from the germline V gene. The CDR3 has 15 residues. CDR3 sequence (DNA): TGTGCCATCACCACACCCGGGACAGGGGGCGCGGGCTACACCTTC. This codes for CAITTPGTGGAGYTF.

This sequence joins TRBV9 and TRBJ2-3; a possible D gene is TRBD1 (6 bases). The V end was cut by 3 bases, the J end by 0 bases, with 11 bases between. This CDR3 has 15 residues. Germline V lookup: CDR1 SGDLS, CDR2 YYNGEE. The CDR3 DNA reads TGTGCCAGCAGCGCGGACAGCCCAAGCACAGATACGCAGTATTTT. Protein: CASSADSPSTDTQYF. The whole variable domain, filled in from reference TRBV9 and TRBJ2-3, reads DSGVTQTPKHLITATGQRVTLRCSPRSGDLSVYWYQQSLDQGLQFLIQYYNGEERAKGNILERFSAQQFPDLHSELNLSSLELGDSALYFCASSADSPSTDTQYFGPGTRLTVL.

This clonotype occurred a few times. This rearrangement joins TRBV7-2 to TRBJ2-1; perhaps TRBD2 as D (6 bases). The ends were cut back, 5 bases at V and 6 bases at J, with 14 bases in the middle. CDR3 length: 14 amino acids. Germline assignment: CDR1 SGHTA and CDR2 FQGNSA. The CDR3 nucleotides are TGTGCCAGCAGCCTTCAACTAGCACGCAATGAGCAGTTCTTC. Translation: CASSLQLARNEQFF.

This sequence joins TRBV12-3 or TRBV12-4 and TRBJ2-2, with 8 bases that match TRBD1. Trimming at V came to 6 bases and at J to 6 bases, leaving 0 bases not matched to a gene. The CDR3 totals 12 residues. CDR3 amino acids: CASRQGAGELFF. The CDR3 nucleotides are TGTGCCAGCAGACAGGGGGCCGGGGAGCTGTTTTTT.

The DNA of the CDR3 is TGTGCCAGCAAGGGTCACACTGAAGCTTTCTTT. Translated: CASKGHTEAFF. The V gene is TRBV6-1, the J gene TRBJ1-1; D call uncertain. CDR1 and CDR2 from the germline V gene are MNHNS and SASEGT. This CDR3 region has 11 residues. Trimming took 7 bases from V and 3 from J, leaving 6 bases between them.

DNA of the CDR3: TGTGCCAGCAGGCAAGGGGAGGAGACCCAGTACTTC. Its translation is CASRQGEETQYF. The rearrangement links TRBV6-6 to TRBJ2-5; either TRBD1 or TRBD2 may fit D (5 bases each). Germline V CDR1 and CDR2: MNHNY, SVGAGI (reference sequence). Trimming left V 6 bases short and J 5 bases short, with 10 bases between. The CDR3 sequence is 12 residues long.

This clonotype has just a few counts. The CDR3, as DNA: TGTGCCAGCAGCGTAGCGGGGGGCGTGGAGACCCAGTACTTC. Amino acids: CASSVAGGVETQYF. The genes are TRBV9 and TRBJ2-5; TRBD2 might be the D (7 bases). V dropped 0 bases and J dropped 5 bases, with 11 bases sitting between them. This CDR3 has 14 amino acids. From germline, CDR1 is SGDLS and CDR2 YYNGEE.

The chain uses TRBV6-1 and TRBJ1-2; perhaps TRBD1 as D (6 bases). V was cut by 10 bases and J by 4 bases, with 16 bases left in between. The V gene's germline CDR1 is MNHNS and CDR2 SASEGT. This CDR3 contains 13 residues. CDR3 nucleotides: TGTGCCACCTCGACCGGGACACGCTATGGCTACACCTTC. The encoded protein is CATSTGTRYGYTF.

The V call is TRBV10-3, the J call TRBJ2-1, with D tentatively TRBD2 (5 bases). The V end was cut by 2 bases, the J end by 5 bases, with 10 bases between. The CDR3 runs to 14 residues. From germline, CDR1 is ENHRY and CDR2 SYGVKD. In DNA form, the CDR3 reads TGTGCCATCAGTGAGAGAGGGCGGAACAATGAGCAGTTCTTC. It yields the protein CAISERGRNNEQFF.

For the CDR3, the DNA is TGTGCCAGCAGCTTATTTGGCCGAGGAGGATCACCCCTCCACTTT. Protein sequence: CASSLFGRGGSPLHF. V gene TRBV7-2 combines with J gene TRBJ1-6; D ambiguous. V was trimmed by 2 bases and J by 10 bases, leaving 15 bases between them. Germline assignment: CDR1 SGHTA and CDR2 FQGNSA. The CDR3 has 15 amino acids.

Many counts were recorded for this clonotype. The chain recombines TRBV24-1 with TRBJ2-7; D gene ambiguous. In germline, CDR1 is KGHDR, CDR2 SFDVKD. The CDR3 covers 10 residues. Trimming took 12 bases from V and 4 from J, leaving 9 bases between them. The CDR3 coding sequence is TGTGCCTCAATGACATACGAGCAGTACGTC. Protein: CASMTYEQYV.

J is TRBJ1-5 and V is TRBV7-2, with 8 bases aligning to TRBD1. The germline gives CDR1 SGHTA, CDR2 FQGNSA. Trimming removed 4 bases from V and 9 bases from J; junction bases left unmatched: 11. CDR3 length: 15 residues. The CDR3 protein is CASSSLGQVNRPQHF. In DNA form, the CDR3 reads TGTGCCAGCAGCTCCCTGGGACAGGTAAACCGGCCCCAGCATTTT.

The chain employs TRBV4-3 and TRBJ1-6; weak D call: TRBD1 (6 bases). CDR1 and CDR2 (germline): LGHNA, YSLEER. V lost 2 bases and J 13 bases, leaving 18 bases between the germline ends. This CDR3 comprises 15 residues. This CDR3 is CASSQLGQGLSPLHF. In DNA form, the CDR3 reads TGCGCCAGCAGCCAACTCGGGCAGGGGCTATCGCCCCTCCACTTT.

This clonotype was counted only a few times. This rearrangement joins TRBV5-1 to TRBJ2-3, with D unclear. The CDR3 is 15 residues long. Trimming removed 2 bases at V and 0 bases at J, with 10 bases between. The germline CDR1 and CDR2 sequences are SGHRS and YFSETQ. DNA for the CDR3: TGCGCCAGCAGCTTTGATCCTTTTAGCACAGATACGCAGTATTTT. Amino acid sequence: CASSFDPFSTDTQYF.

The chain recombines TRBV19 with TRBJ2-7; no clear D gene. Germline V gene data show CDR1 as LNHDA and CDR2 as SQIVND (reference sequence). CDR3 size: 13 residues. The ends were cut back, 10 bases at V and 3 bases at J, with 16 bases in the middle. CDR3 region: CATQDTNGYEQYF. The CDR3 bases are TGTGCCACCCAAGACACCAACGGCTACGAGCAGTACTTC.

V gene TRBV4-3 combines with J gene TRBJ2-2, with 11 bases matching TRBD2. CDR3 length: 19 residues. Trimming at V came to 0 bases and at J to 0 bases, leaving 6 bases not matched to a gene. Germline V gene sequence: CDR1 LGHNA, CDR2 YSLEER. This CDR3 is CASSQEWLAGGTNTGELFF. CDR3 DNA sequence: TGCGCCAGCAGCCAAGAGTGGCTAGCGGGGGGCACGAACACCGGGGAGCTGTTTTTT.

V and J are TRBV24-1 and TRBJ2-3; 9 nucleotides agree with TRBD1. Germline assignment: CDR1 KGHDR and CDR2 SFDVKD. The CDR3 sequence is 16 residues long. J lost 6 bases, V lost 7 bases, and 13 bases had no gene match. CDR3: CATSDTGTGPADTQYF. The CDR3 DNA follows: TGTGCCACCAGCGATACCGGGACAGGGCCGGCCGATACGCAGTATTTT.

This clonotype came up a few times. The rearrangement joins TRBV4-1 to TRBJ2-5; 9 bases are shared with TRBD2. The CDR3 is made up of 14 amino acids. The germline V gene encodes CDR1 MGHRA and CDR2 YSYEKL. Losses at the gene ends were 3 bases for V and 5 bases for J; bases not matched to a gene: 4. The CDR3 DNA follows: TGCGCCAGCAGCCAGGGACTAGCAGATGAGACCCAGTACTTC. Amino acid sequence: CASSQGLADETQYF.